This T cell receptor beta chain emerged from a study of T cell responses to AZD1222 COVID-19 vaccine. Study outcomes and limitations: Among the donors, most were white British and more were female, and clonal diversity was possibly underestimated.

Worth noting for this clone: What it binds is unknown.

The ends lost 2 bases at V and 2 bases at J; junction bases unmatched: 5. CDR3 length: 15 residues. Per germline, CDR1 MNHNY and CDR2 SVGAGI (reference sequence). This table comes from immunoSEQ multiplex PCR, and its TCRdb copy is limited to in-frame clones, with some not included. The profile shows roughly 120,000 clones, roughly 86% of them singletons. The chain employs TRBV6-6 and TRBJ1-1; 7 positions agree with TRBD1. Sequencing was performed on peripheral blood, taken on day 0 of MenACWY control vaccination. The source is an adult in good health. The CDR3, as DNA: TGTGCCAGCAGTTACGAACAGGGGCCAAACACTGAAGCTTTCTTT. Translating gives CASSYEQGPNTEAFF.